This T cell receptor (beta chain) was captured in a study of shared clonotypes between healthy human individuals. As for the study in general: In total, the donors were two women and a few men aged 18 to 49.

The authors loaded around 200 ng DNA, approximately 30,000 T cell genomes, into sorted-subset replicate PCRs. Libraries were prepared by immunoSEQ multiplex PCR; TCRdb keeps only in-frame clonotypes and omits some of them. The sample has approximately 2,200,000 clones, under 95% seen once; the top ten hold around 1.7%. Findings and caveats of the study: Measured sharing among donors was expected to vary with sequencing depth.

In this sample, this clone turned up a few times. The antigen is unknown. Naive CD8 populations comprised CD45RO-negative cells positively selected for CCR7, excluding terminally differentiated effector memory CD45RA+ cells. The study drew its donors from healthy HIV-negative adults without recent acute infections or vaccinations. Unmatched junction bases numbered 0, after V lost 3 bases and J lost 2 bases. CDR3 length: 13 residues. Germline V lookup: CDR1 SGDLS, CDR2 YYNGEE. The sequencing input was naive CD8+ T cells from PBMCs. This rearrangement joins TRBV9 to TRBJ2-3, with 7 nucleotides matching TRBD2. The sequence was obtained from a man between 18 and 29 years old in good health. Some clones in this sample may be carry-over from other donors' samples. CDR3 sequence reads: CASSGDYTDTQYF. CDR3 DNA: TGTGCCAGCAGCGGGGACTACACAGATACGCAGTATTTT.